One sample yielded the 8 T cell receptor beta chains listed below, sequenced in a study of CD4 T cells in relation to SARS-CoV-2 and coronaviruses. These TCRs are of unknown antigen specificity. The unexposed donors gave CD4+ T cells in about 2011-2019, prior to COVID-19. Isolation of CD4+ T cells took place after roughly nine days in culture. Assay used: immunoSEQ multiplex PCR; TCRdb lists only in-frame clones, some missing. The table shows under 30,000 clones, with roughly 78% occurring only once. Sequenced: CD4+ T cells from PBMCs, cultured in vitro. These TCRs come from a human donor in good health.

This rearrangement joins TRBV12-3 or TRBV12-4 to TRBJ1-1; 7 nucleotides line up with TRBD1. CDR3 length: 13 residues. With 2 bases clipped from V and 4 bases from J, the junction kept 1 base outside the gene matches. This CDR3 is CASSLNRGTEAFF. CDR3 DNA: TGTGCCAGCAGTTTAAACAGGGGCACTGAAGCTTTCTTT.

In this sample, this clone turned up a few times. V gene TRBV5-1 combines with J gene TRBJ1-5; D may be TRBD1 (5 bases). Per germline, CDR1 SGHRS and CDR2 YFSETQ. This CDR3 is 15 amino acids long. Trimming took 4 bases from V and 1 from J, leaving 12 bases between them. CDR3 in amino acids: CASSPSGGSNQPQHF. The CDR3 region has the DNA TGCGCCAGCAGCCCGTCGGGGGGAAGCAATCAGCCCCAGCATTTT.

V and J are TRBV30 and TRBJ1-5; tentative D call: TRBD1 (6 bases). Looked up from germline, CDR1 is GTSNPN and CDR2 is SVGIG (reference sequence). The CDR3 spans 18 residues. V was clipped by 1 base and J by 0 bases, with 19 bases between them. CDR3 residues: CAWSELGTHEYSNQPQHF. For the CDR3, the DNA is TGTGCCTGGAGTGAACTCGGGACACATGAATATAGCAATCAGCCCCAGCATTTT.

This clone was found a few times. This chain uses TRBV6-1 with TRBJ2-7; D is unclear. The V gene's germline CDR1 is MNHNS and CDR2 SASEGT. The V gene lost 1 base and the J gene lost 3 bases, with 4 bases spanning the gap. The CDR3 is 12 residues long. The CDR3 region is CASSEGSYEQYF. The CDR3 nucleotides read TGTGCCAGCAGTGAAGGGAGCTACGAGCAGTACTTC.

By frequency in the sample, this clone is medium-sized. The chain combines TRBV19 with TRBJ2-6; no firm D call. The CDR3 runs to 13 residues. The V end lost 8 bases, the J end lost 0 bases, and 5 bases lay between the germline ends. From germline, CDR1 is LNHDA and CDR2 SQIVND (reference sequence). The CDR3: CASYRSGANVLTF. CDR3 in DNA: TGTGCCAGTTATCGCTCTGGGGCCAACGTCCTGACTTTC.

The CDR3 DNA reads as TGTGCCAGCAGCTTAGACGGGGGGACTGAAGCTTTCTTT. Translating it yields CASSLDGGTEAFF. This chain links TRBV11-3 with TRBJ1-1; weak D call: TRBD1 (5 bases). V lost 0 bases, J lost 5 bases, and 7 bases lay in between. Germline V CDR1 and CDR2: SGHNT, YENEEA. This CDR3 spans 13 amino acids.

Only one count was recorded for this clone. The chain joins TRBV10-3 to TRBJ2-1, with D perhaps matching TRBD1 or TRBD2 (5 bases each). V lost 10 bases and J 8 bases, leaving 21 bases between the germline ends. The CDR3 consists of 14 residues. Germline loops: CDR1 ENHRY, CDR2 SYGVKD. CDR3 coding DNA: TGTGCCACCCAGTGGGGGAGAGGTAGCCATGAGCAGTTCTTC. Amino acid sequence: CATQWGRGSHEQFF.

The J gene is TRBJ1-3, the V gene TRBV2; no reliable D call. The CDR3 consists of 12 residues. Germline loops: CDR1 SNHLY, CDR2 FYNNEI. V was clipped by 4 bases and J by 10 bases, with 11 bases between them. This CDR3 reads CASSGDTGTIYF. CDR3 DNA sequence: TGTGCCAGCAGTGGGGATACCGGGACCATATATTTT.